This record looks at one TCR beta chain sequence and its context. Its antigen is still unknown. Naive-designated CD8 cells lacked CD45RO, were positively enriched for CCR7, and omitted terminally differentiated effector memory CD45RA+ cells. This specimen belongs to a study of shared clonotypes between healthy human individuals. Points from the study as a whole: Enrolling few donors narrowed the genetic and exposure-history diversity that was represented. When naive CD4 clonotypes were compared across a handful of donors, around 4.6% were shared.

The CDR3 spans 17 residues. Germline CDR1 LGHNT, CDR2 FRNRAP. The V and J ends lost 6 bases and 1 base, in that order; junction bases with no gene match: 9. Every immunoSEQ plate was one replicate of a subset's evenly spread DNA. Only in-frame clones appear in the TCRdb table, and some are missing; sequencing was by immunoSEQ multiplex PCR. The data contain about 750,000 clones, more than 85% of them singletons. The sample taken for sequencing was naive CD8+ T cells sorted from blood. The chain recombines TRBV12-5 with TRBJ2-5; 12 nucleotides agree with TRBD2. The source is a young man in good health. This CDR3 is CASGPTGLAGTQETQYF. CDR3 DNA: TGTGCTAGTGGCCCAACAGGACTAGCGGGAACCCAAGAGACCCAGTACTTC.